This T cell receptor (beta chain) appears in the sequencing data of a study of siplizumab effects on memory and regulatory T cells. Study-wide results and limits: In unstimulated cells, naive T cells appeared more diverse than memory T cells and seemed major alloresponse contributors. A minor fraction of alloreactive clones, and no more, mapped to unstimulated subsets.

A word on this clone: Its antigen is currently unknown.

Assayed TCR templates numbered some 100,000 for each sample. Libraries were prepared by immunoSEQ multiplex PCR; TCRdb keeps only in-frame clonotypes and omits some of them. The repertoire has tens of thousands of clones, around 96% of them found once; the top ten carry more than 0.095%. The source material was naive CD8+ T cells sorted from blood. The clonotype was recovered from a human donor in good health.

CDR3 loop: CASSLGWGPGSTNEKLFF. The DNA for the CDR3 is TGTGCCAGCAGCTTGGGTTGGGGGCCTGGATCAACTAATGAAAAACTGTTTTTT. This rearrangement joins TRBV7-6 to TRBJ1-4; the D gene is possibly TRBD1 (6 bases). The germline V gene encodes CDR1 SGHVS and CDR2 FNYEAQ. V shed 3 bases and J shed 0 bases, with 17 bases lying between them. The CDR3 runs 18 residues. The complete variable domain, with remaining parts taken from reference TRBV7-6 and TRBJ1-4, reads GAGVSQSPRYKVTKRGQDVALRCDPISGHVSLYWYRQALGQGPEFLTYFNYEAQQDKSGLPNDRFSAERPEGSISTLTIQRTEQRDSAMYRCASSLGWGPGSTNEKLFFGSGTQLSVL.